This T cell receptor (beta chain) was found in a study of T cell repertoires in cytomegalovirus infection. TCRdb reprocessed the reads with MiXCR, giving one entry per CDR3 protein. This sample has approximately 730,000 distinct CDR3 sequences; 25% to 30% occur once, and the top ten carry roughly 13%. Comment on this clonotype: The antigen is not known.

V was shortened by 11 bases and J by 1 base, with 6 bases between the two germline ends. Germline V lookup: CDR1 ENHRY, CDR2 SYGVKD. This CDR3 has 11 amino acids. This chain uses TRBV10-3 with TRBJ2-1; D remains ambiguous. Sequenced material: cultured CD8+ T cells from PBMCs, taken from culture after CMV antigen stimulation. This receptor was identified in a human donor in good health (CMV status not recorded). Some clones in this sample may be carry-over from other donors' samples. In DNA, the CDR3 is TGTGCCGCCGGATCCTACAATGAGCAGTTCTTC. Protein sequence: CAAGSYNEQFF.